This T cell receptor (beta chain) comes out of a study of cytomegalovirus exposure and HLA in healthy donors. CDR1 MDHEN and CDR2 SYDVKM come from the germline V gene. Trimming pared 6 bases from V and 7 bases from J, leaving 18 bases between. This CDR3 comprises 15 residues. PCR was performed using 60 Vbeta and 13 Jbeta primers. Here immunoSEQ multiplex PCR was the method, and the copy in TCRdb shows in-frame clones only, minus some. The sample carries approximately 110,000 clones, around 15% recorded once. The table lists this clone with a few counts. The sequence was obtained from a female donor in good health and CMV-seronegative. The V gene is TRBV28, the J gene TRBJ1-4; D call uncertain. The sequencing sample was made of PBMCs. CDR3 nucleotide sequence: TGTGCCAGCAGGTCCGGTGAGGTCCTTCGTGAAAAACTGTTTTTT. Translation: CASRSGEVLREKLFF. Based on the CDR3 plus reference TRBV28 and TRBJ1-4, the full variable domain is DVKVTQSSRYLVKRTGEKVFLECVQDMDHENMFWYRQDPGLGLRLIYFSYDVKMKEKGDIPEGYSVSREKKERFSLILESASTNQTSMYLCASRSGEVLREKLFFGSGTQLSVL.